Below, one TCR beta chain is given with its context. This sample was taken from a study of blood T cell repertoires in COVID-19. About the research overall: T cells, B-cell-depleted T cells, or PBMCs provided the cDNA or gDNA that served as material.

The V end was cut by 5 bases, the J end by 5 bases, with 9 bases between. The CDR3 runs 12 residues. The germline CDR1 and CDR2 sequences are SGHVS and FQNEAQ. Data came from immunoSEQ multiplex PCR; TCRdb stores just in-frame clones and leaves some out. This table holds some 90,000 clones, roughly 82% found once. The receptor was isolated from a human donor in a cohort sampled during active COVID-19. This rearrangement joins TRBV7-8 to TRBJ2-5; D is perhaps TRBD1 (5 bases). Input material: peripheral blood. The CDR3 DNA reads TGTGCCAGCAGCGGGGCTCGGGAGACCCAGTACTTC. The encoded protein is CASSGARETQYF.